The rows below give T cell receptor beta chains drawn from one sample of a study of tumor-infiltrating lymphocytes in oesophageal squamous cell carcinoma. TCRdb recomputed calls from the PCR reads with MiXCR, one row per CDR3 protein. The sample includes just under 20,000 distinct CDR3 sequences, under 45% of them seen just once. The sample taken for sequencing was esophageal tumor tissue. Source of these receptors: a male donor with esophageal squamous cell carcinoma. CDR3s include the opening cysteine and the closing phenylalanine or tryptophan. D genes are given only for firm matches. Some rows mark clone size as missing; the rest say once, few, many or name a class of expanded clone.

v_gene	abundance	j_gene	d_gene	CDR3nt	CDR3aa
TRBV7-7	many	TRBJ1-1	.	TGTGCTAGCAGCAACCCCAGAATATGCACTGAAGCTTTCTTT	CASSNPRICTEAFF
TRBV20-1	.	TRBJ2-7	.	TGCAGTGCTAGAGATCGGAAGGACAGATACGAGCAGTACTTC	CSARDRKDRYEQYF
TRBV19	.	TRBJ2-2	TRBD1	TGTGCCAGTACCGGAGCCCCGGGACAGGCGTTCACCGGGGAGCTGTTTTTT	CASTGAPGQAFTGELFF
TRBV20-1	.	TRBJ2-7	.	TGCAGTGCTAGGGTTAGGGGGATCTACGAGCAGTACTTC	CSARVRGIYEQYF
TRBV7-2	few	TRBJ2-7	.	TGTGCCAGCAGCTCAGGGACGGAGACCTACGAGCAGTACTTC	CASSSGTETYEQYF
TRBV7-3	medium-sized	TRBJ2-3	.	TGTGCCAGCAGCTTCGACACTATGGCTACGCAGTATTTT	CASSFDTMATQYF
TRBV5-1	.	TRBJ1-6	.	.	CASSLVAGGIYNEQYF
TRBV4-2	.	TRBJ2-2	TRBD1	TGTGCCAGCAGCCAAGGGTCGACGACAGGGCTGAACACCGGGGAGCTGTTTTTT	CASSQGSTTGLNTGELFF
TRBV7-8	.	TRBJ2-5	TRBD2	TGTGCCAGCAGCTCCTCGACTAGCGGGAATGGGAGGGAGCAGTACTTC	CASSSSTSGNGREQYF
TRBV2	few	TRBJ1-1	.	TGTGCCAGCACGGACACCCGGGACACTGAAGCTTTCTTT	CASTDTRDTEAFF
TRBV5-4	once	TRBJ2-1	TRBD2	TGTGCCAGCAAAAGGACTAGCGGGACAAGGAATGAGCAGTTCTTC	CASKRTSGTRNEQFF
TRBV30	.	TRBJ2-3	TRBD2	TGTGCCTGGAGTGTAAGTCGCCTAGCGGGACGCACAGATACGCAGTATTTT	CAWSVSRLAGRTDTQYF
TRBV5-6	many	TRBJ1-2	.	TGTGCCAGCAGCTTGGTGCGGAACTATGGCTACACCTTC	CASSLVRNYGYTF
TRBV5-1	many	TRBJ1-2	.	TGCGCCAGCAGCTTGGAGGGCTATGGCTACACCTTC	CASSLEGYGYTF
TRBV7-6	.	TRBJ2-5	.	TGTGCCAGCAGCTTAGATTCGGCCGAAGAGACCCAGTACTTC	CASSLDSAEETQYF
TRBV6-6	.	TRBJ2-7	.	TGTGCCAGCAGTTACTCGAAGGGGTTCGGAGACGAGCAGTACTTC	CASSYSKGFGDEQYF
TRBV12-2	few	TRBJ2-7	.	TGTGCAAGTCGCCCGGACAGGGGTAGTCCCTACGAGCAGTACTTC	CASRPDRGSPYEQYF
TRBV7-6	.	TRBJ2-5	TRBD1	TGTGCCAGCAGCTCGCTGAGGGGACAGAACGCCGGGGAGCTGTACTTC	CASSSLRGQNAGELYF
TRBV27	few	TRBJ2-1	TRBD2	TGTGCCAGCAGTTCACTAAGCGGGAAGGGCCCCTACAATGAGCAGTTCTTC	CASSSLSGKGPYNEQFF
TRBV24-1	.	TRBJ2-3	TRBD1	TGTGCCACCAGTGACCCCGACAGGGGGGGCCTCGCTACGCAGTATTTT	CATSDPDRGGLATQYF
TRBV2	.	TRBJ2-5	.	TGTGCCAGCAGTGAGACCCTGAACGAGTACTTC	CASSETLNEYF
TRBV6-1	many	TRBJ2-7	TRBD1	TGTGCCAGCAGTGAATTGGGACAGAGGATTTACGAGCAGTACTTC	CASSELGQRIYEQYF
TRBV7-6	.	TRBJ1-3	.	TGTGCCAGCAGCTTAGACCAGAGAGGAAACACCATATATTTT	CASSLDQRGNTIYF
TRBV7-6	.	TRBJ2-1	TRBD2	TGTGCCAGCAGCTCCAGACTAGCGGGATACAATGAGCAGTTCTTC	CASSSRLAGYNEQFF
TRBV7-9	.	TRBJ2-7	TRBD2	TGTGCCAGCGAGACTAGCGGGGCCCTCGAGCAGTACTTC	CASETSGALEQYF
TRBV25-1	.	TRBJ1-5	TRBD1	TGTGCCAGCAGTGCCTTCGGCCAGGGTGGGACAGATCAGCCCCAGCATTTT	CASSAFGQGGTDQPQHF
TRBV6-1	.	TRBJ1-5	.	TGTGCCACCACACCACTAGGAGGGAATCAGCCCCAGCATTTT	CATTPLGGNQPQHF
TRBV28	.	TRBJ2-5	.	TGTGCCAGCAGTTTATACGGGGGAGGCCGACAAGAGACCCAGTACTTC	CASSLYGGGRQETQYF
TRBV5-1	many	TRBJ2-1	.	TGCGCCAGCAGTATGGACCCCTTAACGGGACCACTCTACAATGAGCAGTTCTTC	CASSMDPLTGPLYNEQFF
TRBV6-1	many	TRBJ2-1	.	TGTGCCAGCAGGACTAGCTCCTACAATGAGCAGTTCTTC	CASRTSSYNEQFF
TRBV12-3/TRBV12-4	.	TRBJ2-1	.	TGTGCCAGCAGTTTAGCGGGGGAGCAGTTCTTC	CASSLAGEQFF
TRBV7-2	.	TRBJ2-1	.	TGTGCCAGCAGCTGGAATCAAGTGGGCAGGCCGTTCTTC	CASSWNQVGRPFF
TRBV5-1	many	TRBJ2-1	.	TGCGCCAGCAGCGGGACTTCTCACAATGAGCAGTTCTTC	CASSGTSHNEQFF
TRBV3-1	.	TRBJ2-7	TRBD1	TGTGCCAGCAGCCAACTTCGGGACAGTTCCTACGAGCAGTACTTC	CASSQLRDSSYEQYF
TRBV18	.	TRBJ1-5	TRBD1	TGTGCCAGCTCAACGACAGGGGAGGGCAATCAGCCCCAGCATTTT	CASSTTGEGNQPQHF